These 2 T cell receptor beta chains were all obtained from the same sample, sequenced in a study of cytomegalovirus exposure and HLA in healthy donors. Researchers ran the PCR with 60 Vbeta and 13 Jbeta primers. TCRdb keeps only in-frame clones here, not all; method: immunoSEQ multiplex PCR. The sample lists 200,000 to 250,000 clones; around four fifths were seen once. What was sequenced was PBMCs. The receptors originated from a woman between 50 and 59 years old in good health and CMV-seropositive.

The chain carries TRBV6-1 and TRBJ1-1; D is possibly TRBD1 (6 bases). V gave up 4 bases and J gave up 3 bases, with 15 bases separating them. Germline V CDR1 and CDR2: MNHNS, SASEGT. The CDR3 extends over 15 amino acids. The CDR3 sequence is CASSGSRGTHTEAFF. The CDR3 DNA follows: TGTGCCAGCAGTGGGAGTAGGGGGACACACACTGAAGCTTTCTTT.

The table lists this clone with many counts. The chain uses TRBV27 and TRBJ2-2; tentative D call: TRBD2 (5 bases). CDR1 and CDR2 from the germline V gene are MNHEY and SMNVEV (reference sequence). V was clipped by 6 bases and J by 2 bases, with 13 bases between them. The CDR3 extends over 15 amino acids. CDR3 region: CASREDWTNTGELFF. CDR3 nucleotides: TGTGCCAGCAGAGAGGACTGGACTAACACCGGGGAGCTGTTTTTT.